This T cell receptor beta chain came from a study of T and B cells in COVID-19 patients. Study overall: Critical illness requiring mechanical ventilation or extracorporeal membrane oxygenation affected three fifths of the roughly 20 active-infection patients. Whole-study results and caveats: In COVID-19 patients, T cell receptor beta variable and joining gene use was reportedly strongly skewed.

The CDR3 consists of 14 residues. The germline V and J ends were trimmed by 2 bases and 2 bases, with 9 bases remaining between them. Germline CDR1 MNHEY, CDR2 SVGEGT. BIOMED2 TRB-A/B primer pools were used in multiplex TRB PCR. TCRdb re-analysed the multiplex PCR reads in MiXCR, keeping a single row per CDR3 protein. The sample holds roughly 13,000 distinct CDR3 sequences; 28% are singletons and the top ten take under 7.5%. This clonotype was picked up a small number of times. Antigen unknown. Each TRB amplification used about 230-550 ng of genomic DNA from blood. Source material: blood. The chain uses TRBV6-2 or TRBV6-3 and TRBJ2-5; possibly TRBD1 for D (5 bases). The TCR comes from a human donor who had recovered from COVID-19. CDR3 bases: TGTGCCAGCAGTTACCAACGACAGCAAGAGACCCAGTACTTC. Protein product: CASSYQRQQETQYF.